A single sample is the source of the 20 T cell receptor beta chains below, sequenced in a study of cytomegalovirus exposure and HLA in healthy donors. The PCR used 60 Vbeta and 13 Jbeta primers. Only in-frame clones appear in the TCRdb table, and some are missing; sequencing was by immunoSEQ multiplex PCR. Of around 150,000 clones in the sample, approximately 62% are singletons; the top ten hold 1.6%. The sample taken for sequencing was PBMCs. The receptors were gathered from a human donor in good health.

V gene TRBV19 combines with J gene TRBJ2-1, with TRBD1 matching 7 bases. V was pared by 7 bases and J by 4 bases, with 16 bases of the junction left unmatched. The CDR3 is 17 residues long. Germline V gene lookup returns CDR1 LNHDA and CDR2 SQIVND (reference sequence). CDR3: CASTRKSTGTVYNEQFF. Here the CDR3 DNA reads TGTGCCAGTACACGAAAATCAACCGGGACAGTTTACAATGAGCAGTTCTTC.

The V call is TRBV21-1, the J call TRBJ2-2; TRBD2, the D gene given by the table, was not confirmed from the DNA. TRBV21-1 is reported as a pseudogene. The CDR3 covers 13 residues. CDR3 amino acids: CASSRPRVGELFF. The CDR3 nucleotides are TGTGCCAGCAGCAGACCCCGGGTAGGGGAGCTGTTTTTT.

This clone was counted between two and nine times. V is TRBV11-3 and J is TRBJ2-7, with 7 bases that match TRBD1. CDR1 is SGHNT and CDR2 is YENEEA in the germline V gene. Trimming cost V 0 bases and J 1 base; bases outside gene matches: 6. The CDR3 is made up of 16 amino acids. The CDR3, as DNA: TGTGCCAGCAGCTTAGATAAGACAGGGTATTCCTACGAGCAGTACTTC. This encodes CASSLDKTGYSYEQYF.

This chain links TRBV5-1 with TRBJ2-7; TRBD2 might be the D (7 bases). The CDR3 runs to 15 residues. Germline CDR1 is SGHRS and CDR2 is YFSETQ. V lost 7 bases and J 1 base, leaving 18 bases between the germline ends. DNA for the CDR3: TGCGCCAGCGGGGACGGAGGGGGAGGGTCCTACGAGCAGTACTTC. Its protein is CASGDGGGGSYEQYF.

V usage is TRBV7-2 and J usage is TRBJ1-2; no clear D. V was cut by 1 base and J by 4 bases, with 10 bases left in between. Germline CDR1 and CDR2: SGHTA and FQGNSA. The CDR3 loop spans 14 amino acids. Here the CDR3 reads CASSLGGAAYGYTF. The CDR3 region has the DNA TGTGCCAGCAGCTTAGGAGGAGCTGCCTATGGCTACACCTTC.

The V gene is TRBV6-9, the J gene TRBJ1-3; tentative D call: TRBD1 (6 bases). The CDR3 consists of 12 residues. Trimming took 11 bases from V and 6 from J, leaving 14 bases between them. The germline gives CDR1 MNHGY, CDR2 SVAAGI. The CDR3 DNA follows: TGTGCCCGCGGACAGTGGGCAAACACCATATATTTT. Encoded protein: CARGQWANTIYF.

The chain couples TRBV11-2 to TRBJ2-2; 7 bases map to TRBD1. From germline, CDR1 is SGHAT and CDR2 FQNNGV. There are 14 residues in the CDR3. V shed 6 bases and J 3 bases; nucleotides not matched to a gene: 4. In DNA form, the CDR3 reads TGTGCCAGCAGAGTGGACAGGCACACCGGGGAGCTGTTTTTT. This translates into CASRVDRHTGELFF.

The chain combines TRBV7-9 with TRBJ2-3, with TRBD2 as a possible D gene (7 bases). Germline CDR1 is SEHNR and CDR2 is FQNEAQ (reference sequence). The CDR3 contains 12 residues. Between the trimmed V and J ends, which lost 8 bases and 3 bases, there was a span of 9 bases. As DNA, the CDR3 is TGTGCCAGCGGGAGGGGGACAGATACGCAGTATTTT. Translated, it gives CASGRGTDTQYF. The full variable domain, completed using reference TRBV7-9 and TRBJ2-3, is DTGVSQNPRHKITKRGQNVTFRCDPISEHNRLYWYRQTLGQGPEFLTYFQNEAQLEKSRLLSDRFSAERPKGSFSTLEIQRTEQGDSAMYLCASGRGTDTQYFGPGTRLTVL.

The chain employs TRBV9 and TRBJ2-1, with 8 nucleotides matching TRBD1. Germline values: CDR1 SGDLS, CDR2 YYNGEE. The CDR3 length is 17 residues. The ends lost 4 bases at V and 7 bases at J; junction bases unmatched: 16. CDR3 nucleotide sequence: TGTGCCAGCAGCACCCGACAGGGGTCGGACTACAGAAATGAGCAGTTCTTC. It encodes CASSTRQGSDYRNEQFF.

The chain is built from TRBV6-5 and TRBJ2-5, with 9 bases matching TRBD2. This CDR3 has 16 amino acids. Germline V gives CDR1 MNHEY, CDR2 SVGAGI. V dropped 0 bases and J dropped 2; count of bases not matched to a gene: 4. Here the CDR3 reads CASSYSSSGTQETQYF. The CDR3 region has the DNA TGTGCCAGCAGTTACTCTTCTAGCGGGACGCAAGAGACCCAGTACTTC.

The chain carries TRBV21-1 and TRBJ2-6; TRBD1 is taken as the D call from the table, unchecked against the DNA. TRBV21-1 is a documented pseudogene. The CDR3 extends over 18 amino acids. The CDR3 loop is CASRAQDVGASGANVLTF. CDR3 in DNA: TGTGCCAGCAGAGCTCAAGACGTGGGGGCCTCTGGGGCCAACGTCCTGACTTTC.

This clone was observed a single time. The chain uses TRBV10-1 and TRBJ1-1; D unresolved. Trimming took off 3 bases at V and 8 bases at J, with 13 bases between the two ends. The CDR3 has 13 residues. Germline V CDR1 and CDR2: WNHNN, SYGVQD (reference sequence). The DNA of the CDR3 is TGCGCCAGCAGTGACCCGGGAGCTCGGGAAGCTTTCTTT. Translation: CASSDPGAREAFF.

Comment on this clone: Other DNA sequences in the sample encode the same CDR3. The J gene is TRBJ1-2, the V gene TRBV6-6, with 8 bases fitting TRBD1. With 6 bases clipped from V and 4 bases from J, the junction kept 7 bases outside the gene matches. CDR1 is MNHNY and CDR2 is SVGAGI in the germline V gene (reference sequence). This CDR3 comprises 14 residues. The CDR3 DNA reads as TGTGCCAGCAGATCTGGGCAGGGGGCCTATGGCTACACCTTC. Amino acids: CASRSGQGAYGYTF.

For the CDR3, the DNA is TGTGCCAGCAGTTTCGGGAGTTCGGGCCAAAACATTCAGTACTTC. Translation: CASSFGSSGQNIQYF. This chain joins TRBV28 and TRBJ2-4; D is perhaps TRBD2 (6 bases). In germline, CDR1 is MDHEN, CDR2 SYDVKM. The CDR3 sequence is 15 residues long. Trimming took off 3 bases at V and 5 bases at J, with 14 bases between the two ends.

The CDR3 reads CASSQEAGAYGYTF. The CDR3 region has the DNA TGTGCCAGCAGCCAAGAAGCAGGGGCGTATGGCTACACCTTC. This chain uses TRBV4-2 with TRBJ1-2, with D possibly matching TRBD1 (6 bases). The germline V and J ends were trimmed by 0 bases and 5 bases, with 10 bases remaining between them. In germline, CDR1 is LGHNA, CDR2 YNFKEQ. There are 14 residues in the CDR3.

V is TRBV11-1 and J is TRBJ1-1; 9 bases align to TRBD1. CDR1 SGHAT and CDR2 FQDESV come from the germline V gene (reference sequence). Losses at the gene ends were 5 bases for V and 4 bases for J; bases not matched to a gene: 2. The CDR3 runs to 13 residues. CDR3 amino acids: CASSMTGGTEAFF. The CDR3 nucleotides are TGTGCCAGCAGCATGACAGGGGGCACTGAAGCTTTCTTT.

The V and J genes are TRBV21-1 and TRBJ2-1; the DNA was not compared with TRBD2, the D call given in the table. TRBV21-1 is noted as a pseudogene. CDR3 length: 18 residues. The CDR3: CASSKDGASGRADNEQFF. The CDR3 region has the DNA TGTGCCAGCAGCAAAGACGGGGCTAGCGGGAGAGCCGACAATGAGCAGTTCTTC.

The gene calls are TRBV7-6 and TRBJ2-2, with D unresolved. V was trimmed by 5 bases and J by 4 bases, leaving 11 bases between them. The CDR3 length is 14 residues. Germline lookup yields CDR1 SGHVS and CDR2 FNYEAQ. The CDR3: CASSPSGGTGELFF. CDR3 nucleotide sequence: TGTGCCAGCAGCCCTTCCGGCGGCACCGGGGAGCTGTTTTTT.

There are a few counts of this clone. The chain combines TRBV7-6 with TRBJ1-5; D is ambiguous. In germline, CDR1 is SGHVS, CDR2 FNYEAQ. The CDR3 covers 16 residues. With 5 bases removed from V and 2 bases from J, the gap between germline ends came to 16 bases. The CDR3 DNA is TGTGCCAGCAGCCCCTTGAGTTTGAGGCGCAATCAGCCCCAGCATTTT. Protein sequence: CASSPLSLRRNQPQHF.

The chain carries TRBV7-9 and TRBJ1-2, with D hard to call. The CDR3 has 11 amino acids. Between the trimmed V and J ends, which lost 5 bases and 10 bases, there was a span of 11 bases. Germline CDR1 is SEHNR and CDR2 is FQNEAQ (reference sequence). The CDR3 DNA follows: TGTGCCAGCAGCCCAACGGGTGACTACACCTTC. This gives the protein CASSPTGDYTF. The variable domain in full, completed from reference TRBV7-9 and TRBJ1-2, reads DTGVSQNPRHKITKRGQNVTFRCDPISEHNRLYWYRQTLGQGPEFLTYFQNEAQLEKSRLLSDRFSAERPKGSFSTLEIQRTEQGDSAMYLCASSPTGDYTFGSGTRLTVV.